This paragraph covers one TCR beta chain sequence. The source of the sample is a study of shared T cell receptors in the human thymus. The data were produced by immunoSEQ multiplex PCR, yet TCRdb's version contains in-frame clones alone and is incomplete. The repertoire holds hundreds of thousands of clones, with roughly 90% as singletons. Germline values: CDR1 SGHRS, CDR2 YFSETQ. The CDR3 sequence is 17 residues long. V was cut by 5 bases and J by 4 bases, with 24 bases left in between. A further study also used this sample, focusing on human thymus T cells. From that study: Thymic and blood repertoires appeared to show biased V and J gene usage. Related work found strong thymic repertoire overlap between unrelated individuals.

This chain connects TRBV5-1 to TRBJ1-1; maybe TRBD1 (6 bases). The clonotype comes from a boy younger than two with a congenital heart defect. The material sequenced was thymocytes. The CDR3 DNA sequence: TGCGCCAGCAGGTGGGGGCATCCATTCCATGGAATCACTGAAGCTTTCTTT. Translating it yields CASRWGHPFHGITEAFF.